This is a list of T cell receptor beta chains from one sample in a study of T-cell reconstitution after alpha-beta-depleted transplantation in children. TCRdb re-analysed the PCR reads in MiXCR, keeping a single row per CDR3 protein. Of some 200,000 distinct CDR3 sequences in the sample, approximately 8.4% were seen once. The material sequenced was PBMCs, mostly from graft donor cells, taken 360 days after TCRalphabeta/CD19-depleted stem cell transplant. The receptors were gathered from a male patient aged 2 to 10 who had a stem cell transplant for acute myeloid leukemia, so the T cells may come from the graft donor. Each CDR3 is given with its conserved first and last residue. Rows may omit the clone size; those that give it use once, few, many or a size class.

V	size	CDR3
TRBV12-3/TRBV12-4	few	CASRSGGFNQPQHF
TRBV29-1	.	CSAQGSGNEKLFF
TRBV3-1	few	CASSQDGRQNIQYF
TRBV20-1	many	CSANRQGPYYEQYF
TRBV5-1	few	CASRHGRADTDTQYF
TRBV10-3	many	CATTGIYSGANVLTF
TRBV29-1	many	CSVEAYSYNEQFF
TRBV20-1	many	CSARGRGSNQPQHF
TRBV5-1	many	CASSGLGANEKLFF
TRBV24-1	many	CATSDFKFRRWFQETQYF
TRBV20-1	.	CSARGGTGGNSPLHF
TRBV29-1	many	CSVRWDMNTEAFF
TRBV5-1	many	CASSLVLSSYNEQFF
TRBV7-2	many	CASSLVGETQYF
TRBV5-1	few	CASSLGLRGSYNEQFF
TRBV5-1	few	CASSPLLGETQYF